This T cell receptor beta chain was identified in a study of T cell repertoires in ileal Crohn's disease. Study information: The M6 sample came from neoterminal ileum during colonoscopy after surgery.

General study results and limits: Clonality above 26.8% at surgery always came with endoscopic recurrence.

On this clone itself: The target antigen is unknown.

V lost 0 bases and J lost 3, with 18 bases in between. Germline V gene sequence: CDR1 LGHNA, CDR2 YSLEER. This CDR3 has 17 amino acids. Clones were sequenced by immunoSEQ multiplex PCR, and TCRdb holds only the in-frame ones, with some missing. The sample lists around 10,000 clones, about 81% occurring once. Noted time point: neoterminal ileum biopsy at postoperative endoscopy, about 6 months after surgery. The sequence was collected from an adult with Crohn's disease. Sequenced input: ileal tissue. The chain joins TRBV4-3 to TRBJ2-7, with a weak D call TRBD1 (5 bases). CDR3 loop: CASSQDLRTPGLYEQYF. For the CDR3, the DNA is TGCGCCAGCAGCCAAGATTTGAGGACACCTGGGCTCTACGAGCAGTACTTC.